This TCR beta chain was identified during a study of metastatic and nonmetastatic thyroid tumors. On the study more broadly: Thyroid patients, malignant and benign, had repertoires compared across blood and tumor or nodule tissue. Study-wide findings and caveats: Benign nodules reportedly had significantly lower TCR beta diversity than malignant thyroid tumors in blood and tumor.

How the authors handled the data: Clinicopathological groups supplied CDR3 differences that were used to build a distant-metastasis classifier for papillary thyroid cancer. Via MiXCR, TCRdb re-called the PCR reads. For this entry, the V and J calls and clone size follow TCRdb and not the study's own pipeline. The sample records roughly 83,000 clones, about 15% being singletons. Patients were all untreated before their thyroid surgery. Per germline, CDR1 SGHNT and CDR2 YYREEE (reference sequence). CDR3 length: 15 residues. V lost 4 bases and J lost 3, with 17 bases in between. This clone appeared many times. The antigen remains unidentified.

Sequenced: blood. The TCR was taken from a female donor with papillary thyroid cancer or a benign thyroid nodule (not recorded which). Some clones in this sample may be carry-over from other donors' samples. The chain has TRBV5-4 and TRBJ2-7; TRBD1 is a possible D gene (6 bases). CDR3 coding DNA: TGTGCCAGCAGCCCTGTTGGGACACGAATCTACGAGCAGTACTTC. Its translation is CASSPVGTRIYEQYF.